This TCR beta chain stems from a study of blood T cells in healthy people across ages. The CDR3 loop spans 13 amino acids. Germline assignment: CDR1 MRHNA and CDR2 SNTAGT. Between the trimmed V and J ends, which lost 3 bases and 2 bases, there was a span of 6 bases. This clonotype has a count of ten or more. Together with a sample-barcoded 5' primer, a J-beta primer mix was included in a second PCR lasting roughly 6 to 12 cycles. The authors tagged each cDNA molecule using a template-switch adaptor with 12 random nucleotides. Each CDR3 protein gets one entry after TCRdb re-called the 5' RACE reads with MiXCR. The sample consists of around 520,000 distinct CDR3 sequences, approximately 26% of them appearing once. A further study also used this sample, focusing on T cells of mothers and their children. From that report: The donor cohort consisted of a few healthy Caucasian mothers and their six children. Slightly higher overlap, not significant, was seen in related mother-child pairs than in unrelated pairs.

The chain links TRBV6-4 to TRBJ2-3; unclear D gene. This TCR derives from a boy between 2 and 10 years old in good health. Sequencing was done on a sample of blood. CDR3 in amino acids: CASSEVSTDTQYF. DNA for the CDR3: TGTGCCAGCAGTGAGGTCTCCACAGATACGCAGTATTTT.